This is a list of T cell receptor beta chains from one sample in a study of T cells in Graves' hyperthyroidism and ophthalmopathy. TCRdb redid the calling of the multiplex PCR reads with MiXCR, one entry per CDR3 protein. The table records 500,000 or so distinct CDR3 sequences, 15% to 20% of them present only once. The sample taken for sequencing was blood. These TCRs come from a woman aged 18-29 years with Graves' ophthalmopathy. Each CDR3 is given with its conserved first and last residue. The D gene is left open where the match is weak. Not all rows give a size; the values are once, few, many and, for expanded clones, a class.

d_call	j_call	clone_size	v_call	cdr3_length	cdr3_nt	cdr3_aa
TRBD1	TRBJ1-2	many	TRBV11-2	16	TGTGCCAGCAGCTTAGGGGGGACAGGGTCTAACTATGGCTACACCTTC	CASSLGGTGSNYGYTF
-	TRBJ1-4	many	TRBV18	13	TGTGCCAGCTCACCAGGGGGCAGAGAAAAACTGTTTTTT	CASSPGGREKLFF
-	TRBJ1-3	many	TRBV5-1	14	TGCGCCAGCAGCGTGGACACCTCTGGAAACACCATATATTTT	CASSVDTSGNTIYF
TRBD2	TRBJ2-1	few	TRBV20-1	12	TGCAGTCTAGCGGGAGGGTCGAATGAGCAGTTCTTC	CSLAGGSNEQFF
-	TRBJ2-4	many	TRBV7-2	19	TGTGCCAGCAGTTATGGTTTGGGGGCGGGCGTACGTCAAGGGAACATTCAGTACTTC	CASSYGLGAGVRQGNIQYF
-	TRBJ1-5	many	TRBV28	16	TGTGCCAGCCTGAATTCGCAGGGTGATAGCAATCAGCCCCAGCATTTT	CASLNSQGDSNQPQHF
-	TRBJ2-3	many	TRBV30	14	TGTGCCTGGAGAGGTAGGGGGGGCCAAGATACGCAGTATTTT	CAWRGRGGQDTQYF
-	TRBJ1-5	many	TRBV27	14	TGTGCCAGCAGTCAGGACAGCCTTTATCAGCCCCAGCATTTT	CASSQDSLYQPQHF
-	TRBJ2-5	-	TRBV5-4	17	TGTGCCAGCAGCTTGGGGACAGTGACAGGACACCAAGAGACCCAGTACTTC	CASSLGTVTGHQETQYF
-	TRBJ2-2	-	TRBV5-1	15	TGCGCCAGCAGCTTGAGAGAGGCGGGCACCGGGGAGCTGTTTTTT	CASSLREAGTGELFF
-	TRBJ2-7	-	TRBV14	14	TGTGCCAGCAGCCCGAGGGGACCACTCTACGAGCAGTACTTC	CASSPRGPLYEQYF
-	TRBJ1-5	few	TRBV29-1	12	TGCAGCGTTGGGGGTTTTGATCAGCCCCAGCATTTT	CSVGGFDQPQHF
TRBD1	TRBJ2-5	-	TRBV5-6	15	TGTGCCAGCATCCACCATAGGGGGCCCCAAGAGACCCAGTACTTC	CASIHHRGPQETQYF
TRBD1	TRBJ1-1	few	TRBV13	13	TGTGCCAGCAGTGACAGGGTTTTTAATCAAGCTTTCTTT	CASSDRVFNQAFF
TRBD1	TRBJ1-1	few	TRBV19	14	TGTGCCAGTAGTATAGGTCAGGGGGCGGCTGAAGCTTTCTTT	CASSIGQGAAEAFF
-	TRBJ1-1	-	TRBV19	14	TGTGCCAGTAGTCGCGGGGACCTGAACACTGAAGCTTTCTTT	CASSRGDLNTEAFF